The present T cell receptor (beta chain) was sequenced within a study of T cell responses to AZD1222 COVID-19 vaccine. CDR3 length: 17 residues. CDR1 is SGHDT, CDR2 YYEEEE, per germline. V lost 0 bases, J lost 4 bases, and 16 bases lay in between. Measured with immunoSEQ multiplex PCR; TCRdb has only the in-frame clones, and not every one. In the table there are roughly 130,000 clones, 88% of which are singletons. This TCR was recovered from an adult in good health. The chain carries TRBV5-6 and TRBJ2-2; perhaps D is TRBD1 or TRBD2 (5 bases each). Material: peripheral blood, obtained on day 0 of AZD1222 vaccination. The CDR3 region is CASSLAGPPRSTGELFF. CDR3 coding DNA: TGTGCCAGCAGCTTGGCGGGGCCCCCGAGAAGCACCGGGGAGCTGTTTTTT. Variable domain in full (rest from reference TRBV5-6 and TRBJ2-2): DAGVTQSPTHLIKTRGQQVTLRCSPKSGHDTVSWYQQALGQGPQFIFQYYEEEERQRGNFPDRFSGHQFPNYSSELNVNALLLGDSALYLCASSLAGPPRSTGELFFGEGSRLTVL.